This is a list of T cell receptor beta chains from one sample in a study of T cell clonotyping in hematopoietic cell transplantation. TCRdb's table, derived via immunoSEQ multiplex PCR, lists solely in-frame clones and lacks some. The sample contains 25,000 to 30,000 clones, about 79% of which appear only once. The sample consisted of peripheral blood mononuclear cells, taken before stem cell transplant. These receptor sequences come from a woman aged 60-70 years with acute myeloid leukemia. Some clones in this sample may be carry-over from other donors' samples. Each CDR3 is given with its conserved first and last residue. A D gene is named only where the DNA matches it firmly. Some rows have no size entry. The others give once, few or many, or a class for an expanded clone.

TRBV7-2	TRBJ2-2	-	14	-	CASSLAGDAGELFF	TGTGCCAGCAGCTTAGCGGGGGACGCCGGGGAGCTGTTTTTT
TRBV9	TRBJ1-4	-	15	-	CASSVGVDANEKLFF	TGTGCCAGCAGCGTAGGAGTCGACGCTAATGAAAAACTGTTTTTT
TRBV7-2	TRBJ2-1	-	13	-	CASSPQAFNEQFF	TGTGCCAGCAGCCCCCAGGCGTTCAATGAGCAGTTCTTC
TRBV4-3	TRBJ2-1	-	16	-	CASSQDRRGGNYEQFF	TGCGCCAGCAGCCAAGATAGGCGCGGGGGCAACTATGAGCAGTTCTTC
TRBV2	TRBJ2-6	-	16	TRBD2	CASSENRGAGANVLTF	TGTGCCAGCAGTGAGAATCGGGGGGCTGGGGCCAACGTCCTGACTTTC
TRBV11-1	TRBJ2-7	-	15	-	CASSGRAGVSYEQYF	TGTGCCAGCAGCGGTCGGGCAGGCGTCTCCTACGAGCAGTACTTC
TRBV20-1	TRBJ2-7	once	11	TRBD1	CSGQGAFEQYF	TGCAGTGGACAGGGGGCTTTCGAGCAGTACTTC
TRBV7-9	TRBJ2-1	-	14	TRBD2	CASSIAGGPNEQFF	TGTGCCAGCAGCATAGCGGGAGGGCCCAATGAGCAGTTCTTC
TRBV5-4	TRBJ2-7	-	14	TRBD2	CASGTSGESGEQYF	TGTGCCAGCGGGACTAGCGGGGAGTCCGGGGAGCAGTACTTC
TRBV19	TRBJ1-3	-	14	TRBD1	CASRTGISGNTIYF	TGTGCCAGTAGGACAGGGATCTCTGGAAACACCATATATTTT
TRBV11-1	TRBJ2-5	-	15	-	CASSLGPGEEETQYF	TGTGCCAGCAGCTTAGGACCGGGAGAGGAAGAGACCCAGTACTTC
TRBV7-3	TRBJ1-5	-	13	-	CASSLSLGQPQHF	TGTGCCAGCAGCTTATCACTGGGTCAGCCCCAGCATTTT
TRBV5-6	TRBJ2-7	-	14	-	CASSFPGYSYEQYF	TGTGCCAGCAGCTTTCCGGGCTACTCCTACGAGCAGTACTTC
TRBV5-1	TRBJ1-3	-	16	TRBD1	CASSTPEDRAGNTIYF	TGCGCCAGCAGCACCCCTGAGGACAGGGCTGGAAACACCATATATTTT
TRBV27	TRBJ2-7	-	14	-	CASSLGGDYYEQYF	TGTGCCAGCAGTTTAGGGGGCGACTACTACGAGCAGTACTTC
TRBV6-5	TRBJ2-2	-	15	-	CASSRGTTNTGELFF	TGTGCCAGCAGTCGAGGGACCACGAACACCGGGGAGCTGTTTTTT
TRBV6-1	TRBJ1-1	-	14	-	CASSERSSLSEAFF	TGTGCCAGCAGTGAAAGGTCGAGTCTCTCGGAAGCTTTCTTT
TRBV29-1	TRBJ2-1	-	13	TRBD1	CSVAGTAYNEQFF	TGCAGCGTTGCCGGGACAGCCTACAATGAGCAGTTCTTC
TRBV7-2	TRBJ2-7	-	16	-	CASSPQWAVSSYEQYF	TGTGCCAGCAGCCCCCAGTGGGCGGTGAGCTCCTACGAGCAGTACTTC
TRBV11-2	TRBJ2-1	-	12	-	CASTLLGNEQFF	TGTGCCAGCACCCTCCTAGGGAATGAGCAGTTCTTC
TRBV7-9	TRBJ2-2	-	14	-	CASSLQGFTGELFF	TGTGCCAGCAGCTTACAAGGGTTCACCGGGGAGCTGTTTTTT
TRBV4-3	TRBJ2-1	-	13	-	CASSQAGADEQFF	TGCGCCAGCAGCCAAGCGGGGGCGGATGAGCAGTTCTTC
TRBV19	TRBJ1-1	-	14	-	CASSIQRGHTEAFF	TGTGCCAGTAGTATTCAGCGGGGGCACACTGAAGCTTTCTTT
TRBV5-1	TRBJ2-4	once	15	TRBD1	CASSKGQGGTNIQYF	TGCGCCAGCAGCAAAGGACAGGGTGGGACAAACATTCAGTACTTC
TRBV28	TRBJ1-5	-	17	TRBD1	CASSSDRGLGSNQPQHF	TGTGCCAGCAGTTCGGACAGGGGGCTTGGTAGCAATCAGCCCCAGCATTTT
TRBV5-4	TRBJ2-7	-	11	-	CASSLASEQYF	TGTGCCAGCAGCTTAGCTTCCGAGCAGTACTTC
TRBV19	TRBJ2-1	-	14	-	CASSGPSSYNEQFF	TGTGCCAGTAGTGGCCCTAGCTCCTACAATGAGCAGTTCTTC